These T cell receptor beta chains were read from a single sample in a study of blood T cell repertoires in COVID-19. Sequenced by immunoSEQ multiplex PCR; TCRdb stores in-frame clones only, minus some. The profile shows 160,000 or so clones, approximately 86% of them singletons. Sequencing input: PBMCs or T cells enriched from blood (not recorded which). Source of these receptors: a man aged 60 to 75 who had recovered from COVID-19. Each CDR3 is given with its conserved first and last residue. A D gene is named only where the DNA matches it firmly. Size tells how often a clone was seen (once, few, many) or the class of an expanded clone, and some rows leave it out.

NA	TRBJ2-1	NA	TRBV10-2	CASKSSSSYNEQFF	TGCGCCAGCAAGTCGTCGAGCTCCTACAATGAGCAGTTCTTC
NA	TRBJ1-1	NA	TRBV5-1	CASSFLDQGFEPLNTEAFF	TGCGCCAGCAGCTTCTTGGATCAGGGTTTCGAACCTTTGAACACTGAAGCTTTCTTT
TRBD1	TRBJ1-5	NA	TRBV6-5	CASSKTGISNQPQHF	TGTGCCAGCAGCAAGACAGGGATCAGCAATCAGCCCCAGCATTTT
TRBD1	TRBJ2-7	NA	TRBV5-1	CASSTSGTGIHEQYF	TGCGCCAGCAGCACCTCCGGGACAGGGATCCACGAGCAGTACTTC
NA	TRBJ1-2	few	TRBV20-1	CSASFPLNYGYTF	TGCAGTGCTAGTTTCCCGCTAAACTATGGCTACACCTTC
NA	TRBJ2-5	once	TRBV7-9	CASSQVAQETQYF	TGTGCCAGCAGCCAGGTGGCCCAAGAGACCCAGTACTTC
TRBD2	TRBJ2-1	once	TRBV24-1	CATSGGLAGSYNEQFF	TGTGCCACCAGTGGTGGACTAGCGGGCTCCTACAATGAGCAGTTCTTC
TRBD2	TRBJ2-7	NA	TRBV3-1/TRBV3-2	CASSPGLAAAYEQYF	TGTGCCAGCAGCCCTGGACTAGCGGCCGCCTACGAGCAGTACTTC
NA	TRBJ2-1	NA	TRBV7-3	CASSPGSYNEQFF	TGTGCCAGCAGCCCGGGGTCTTACAATGAGCAGTTCTTC
NA	TRBJ2-6	NA	TRBV28	CASSLPSSGANVLTF	TGTGCCAGCAGTTTACCCTCCTCTGGGGCCAACGTCCTGACTTTC
TRBD2	TRBJ2-2	NA	TRBV18	CASSPLAGEATGELFF	TGTGCCAGCTCCCCCCTTGCGGGGGAGGCCACCGGGGAGCTGTTTTTT
NA	TRBJ2-1	NA	TRBV7-3	CASSLRSSYNEQFF	TGTGCCAGCAGCTTAAGGTCTAGCTACAATGAGCAGTTCTTC
NA	TRBJ2-7	NA	TRBV3-1/TRBV3-2	CASSHQGGSYEQYF	TGTGCCAGCAGCCACCAGGGCGGCTCCTACGAGCAGTACTTC
NA	TRBJ1-1	NA	TRBV7-3	CASSPVPLTVYDTEAFF	TGTGCCAGCAGCCCCGTCCCCTTGACAGTGTACGACACTGAAGCTTTCTTT
TRBD1	TRBJ2-4	NA	TRBV28	CASSPGTGVKAKNIQYF	TGTGCCAGCAGTCCCGGGACAGGGGTCAAGGCCAAAAACATTCAGTACTTC
NA	TRBJ1-1	NA	TRBV6-5	CASTPSGLSTEAFF	TGTGCTAGCACACCGTCGGGTTTGAGCACTGAAGCTTTCTTT
TRBD1	TRBJ1-4	NA	TRBV19	CASSISWGQGNEKLFF	TGTGCCAGTAGTATAAGTTGGGGACAGGGAAATGAAAAACTGTTTTTT
NA	TRBJ1-5	few	TRBV7-8	CASSLWAFPSNQPQHF	TGTGCCAGCAGCTTATGGGCATTCCCTAGCAATCAGCCCCAGCATTTT
TRBD1	TRBJ2-1	NA	TRBV24-1	CATSGGTGDEQFF	TGTGCCACCAGTGGGGGGACAGGCGATGAGCAGTTCTTC
TRBD2	TRBJ2-2	NA	TRBV7-8	CASSHSGGNTGELFF	TGTGCCAGCAGCCATAGCGGGGGTAATACCGGGGAGCTGTTTTTT
NA	TRBJ2-1	NA	TRBV13	CASSRFGNEQFF	TGTGCCAGCAGCCGCTTCGGGAATGAGCAGTTCTTC
TRBD2	TRBJ2-5	NA	TRBV25-1	CASSEIAGGQEETQYF	TGTGCCAGCAGTGAGATAGCGGGAGGGCAAGAAGAGACCCAGTACTTC
NA	TRBJ1-6	NA	TRBV30	CAWSVVRGTIHPLHF	TGTGCCTGGAGTGTGGTTAGGGGCACGATTCATCCCCTCCACTTT
TRBD1	TRBJ1-5	once	TRBV4-1	CASSQDRGDSGLSNQPQHF	TGCGCCAGCAGCCAAGATAGAGGGGACAGTGGACTTAGCAATCAGCCCCAGCATTTT
NA	TRBJ1-2	few	TRBV19	CASSIDASGYGYTF	TGTGCCAGTAGTATAGATGCGTCAGGATATGGCTACACCTTC
NA	TRBJ2-5	NA	TRBV29-1	CSVVVAAQETQYF	TGCAGCGTTGTCGTGGCAGCGCAAGAGACCCAGTACTTC
NA	TRBJ1-2	NA	TRBV30	CAWTGGREGYGYTF	TGTGCCTGGACGGGCGGTCGGGAAGGATATGGCTACACCTTC
TRBD1	TRBJ2-5	NA	TRBV4-1	CASSQTRAGTGEQETQYF	TGCGCCAGCAGCCAAACTCGGGCCGGGACAGGGGAACAAGAGACCCAGTACTTC
NA	TRBJ1-5	NA	TRBV6-5	CASSYGQLQPQHF	TGTGCCAGCAGTTACGGGCAGCTTCAGCCCCAGCATTTT
NA	TRBJ2-7	NA	TRBV29-1	CSVEANYEQYF	TGCAGCGTTGAAGCTAACTACGAGCAGTACTTC
NA	TRBJ2-7	NA	TRBV5-1	CASSLSQTKGEQYF	TGCGCCAGCAGCTTGTCGCAGACTAAGGGCGAGCAGTACTTC
TRBD1	TRBJ1-2	NA	TRBV3-1/TRBV3-2	CASSQATGDRYGYTF	TGTGCCAGCAGCCAAGCAACAGGGGATCGGTATGGCTACACCTTC
NA	TRBJ2-3	NA	TRBV5-1	CASSLETSWVSTDTQYF	TGCGCCAGCAGCTTGGAAACTAGTTGGGTTAGCACAGATACGCAGTATTTT
TRBD1	TRBJ1-3	NA	TRBV5-5	CASSRILRDRVTGNTIYF	TGTGCCAGCAGTCGCATCCTCCGGGACAGGGTAACTGGAAACACCATATATTTT
TRBD1	TRBJ1-2	NA	TRBV11-2	CASSLTPDRGYGYTF	TGTGCCAGCAGCTTAACCCCGGACAGGGGCTATGGCTACACCTTC
NA	TRBJ1-5	NA	TRBV9	CASSSGTREQPQHF	TGTGCCAGCAGCTCCGGGACAAGGGAACAGCCCCAGCATTTT
TRBD2	TRBJ2-7	NA	TRBV6-2/TRBV6-3	CASSPREGRNEQYF	TGTGCCAGCAGTCCGCGGGAGGGCCGGAACGAGCAGTACTTC
TRBD1	TRBJ2-2	NA	TRBV7-9	CASRPRGTGTGNTGELFF	TGTGCCAGCAGACCAAGGGGAACCGGGACAGGGAACACCGGGGAGCTGTTTTTT
TRBD1	TRBJ1-2	few	TRBV5-1	CASSLKTGGVRYDGYTF	TGCGCCAGCAGCTTAAAGACAGGGGGCGTTAGGTATGATGGCTACACCTTC
NA	TRBJ2-1	NA	TRBV28	CASSWSRNEQFF	TGTGCCAGCAGTTGGAGTCGAAATGAGCAGTTCTTC
TRBD2	TRBJ2-7	NA	TRBV19	CASSMSSGGLTYYEQYF	TGTGCCAGTAGTATGAGTAGCGGGGGCCTAACCTACTACGAGCAGTACTTC
NA	TRBJ2-3	NA	TRBV7-6	CASSLVSLGRRTDTQYF	TGTGCCAGCAGCTTAGTCTCTTTGGGGCGGCGCACAGATACGCAGTATTTT
NA	TRBJ1-2	NA	TRBV27	CASSRSAGEGYTF	TGTGCCAGCAGTCGTTCCGCGGGTGAGGGCTACACCTTC
NA	TRBJ1-6	NA	TRBV7-3	CASSLGFENSPLHF	TGTGCCAGCAGCTTAGGCTTCGAAAATTCACCCCTCCACTTT
TRBD1	TRBJ1-1	NA	TRBV28	CASRSRAGGMNTEAFF	TGTGCCAGCAGAAGCCGCGCAGGGGGCATGAACACTGAAGCTTTCTTT
NA	TRBJ1-4	NA	TRBV19	CASSISHFNEKLFF	TGTGCCAGTAGTATATCCCACTTTAATGAAAAACTGTTTTTT
TRBD2	TRBJ2-1	NA	TRBV7-2	CASSFWTRDNEQFF	TGTGCCAGCAGCTTCTGGACTAGGGACAATGAGCAGTTCTTC
TRBD1	TRBJ1-2	NA	TRBV28	CASSFSDRGGGYTF	TGTGCCAGCAGTTTCTCGGACAGGGGAGGTGGCTACACCTTC
TRBD1	TRBJ1-4	NA	TRBV24-1	CATSLPGTGLSNEKLFF	TGTGCCACCAGCCTCCCCGGGACAGGGCTATCTAATGAAAAACTGTTTTTT
NA	TRBJ2-7	NA	TRBV27	CASSLLVGGGARYEQYF	TGTGCCAGCAGTTTATTGGTAGGCGGGGGCGCCCGCTACGAGCAGTACTTC
NA	TRBJ1-1	NA	TRBV11-2	CASSLDSSARNTEAFF	TGTGCCAGCAGCTTAGATTCGTCCGCCAGAAACACTGAAGCTTTCTTT
TRBD1	TRBJ2-1	NA	TRBV3-1/TRBV3-2	CASSHPQGAYLSYNEQFF	TGTGCCAGCAGCCATCCCCAGGGGGCCTACCTCTCCTACAATGAGCAGTTCTTC
TRBD2	TRBJ2-3	NA	TRBV24-1	CATSDLGTSGPTDTQYF	TGTGCCACCAGTGATTTGGGGACTAGCGGCCCTACAGATACGCAGTATTTT
NA	TRBJ1-4	NA	TRBV18	CASSPQGDEKLFF	TGTGCCAGCTCACCACAAGGGGATGAAAAACTGTTTTTT
NA	TRBJ2-5	NA	TRBV15	CATSTLDTQETQYF	TGTGCCACCAGCACCTTAGACACACAAGAGACCCAGTACTTC
TRBD1	TRBJ1-2	NA	TRBV7-9	CASSPGTGMVYGYTF	TGTGCCAGCAGCCCCGGGACAGGGATGGTCTATGGCTACACCTTC
TRBD1	TRBJ1-3	NA	TRBV9	CASSFGQGALGNTIYF	TGTGCCAGCAGCTTCGGACAGGGGGCCTTAGGAAACACCATATATTTT
TRBD1	TRBJ2-3	NA	TRBV5-1	CASSLANRGTGRDTQYF	TGCGCCAGCAGCTTGGCCAATAGAGGGACAGGGCGGGATACGCAGTATTTT
NA	TRBJ2-3	NA	TRBV11-2	CASSLNPGVVPTDTQYF	TGTGCCAGCAGCTTAAACCCGGGGGTGGTACCCACAGATACGCAGTATTTT
TRBD1	TRBJ1-2	NA	TRBV5-4	CASSLDRGNYGYTF	TGTGCCAGCAGCTTGGACAGGGGTAACTATGGCTACACCTTC